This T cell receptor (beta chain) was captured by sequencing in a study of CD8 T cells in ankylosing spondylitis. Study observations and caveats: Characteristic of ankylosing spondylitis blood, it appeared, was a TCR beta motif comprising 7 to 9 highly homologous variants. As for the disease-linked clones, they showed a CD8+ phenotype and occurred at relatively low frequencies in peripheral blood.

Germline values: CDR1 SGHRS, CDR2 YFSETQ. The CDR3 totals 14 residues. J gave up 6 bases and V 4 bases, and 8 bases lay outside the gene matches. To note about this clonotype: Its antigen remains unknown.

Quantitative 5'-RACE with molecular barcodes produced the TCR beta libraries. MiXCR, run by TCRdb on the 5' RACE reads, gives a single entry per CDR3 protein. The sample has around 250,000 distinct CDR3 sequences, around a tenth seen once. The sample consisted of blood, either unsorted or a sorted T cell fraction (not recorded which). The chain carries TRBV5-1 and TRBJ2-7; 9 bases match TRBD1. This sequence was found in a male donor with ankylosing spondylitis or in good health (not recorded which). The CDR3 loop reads CASSRGQGRVEQYF. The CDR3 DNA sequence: TGCGCCAGCAGCCGGGGACAGGGACGGGTCGAGCAGTACTTC.